The 16 T cell receptor beta chains below were found in one sample sequenced in a study of shared clonotypes between healthy human individuals. Generated by immunoSEQ multiplex PCR, the TCRdb table keeps only in-frame clones and is missing some. Found here are about 670,000 clones, about 78% of them singletons; the top ten hold approximately 2%. The sequencing input was memory CD4+ T cells sorted from blood. Described subset: CD45RA-negative fraction. These receptors were collected from a woman aged 30 to 39 in good health.

The rearrangement uses TRBV19 and TRBJ2-3; TRBD2 aligns across 10 bases. In germline, CDR1 is LNHDA, CDR2 SQIVND (reference sequence). The V gene end was trimmed by 6 bases and the J gene end by 2 bases; junction bases not matched to a gene: 5. The CDR3 sequence is 15 residues long. The CDR3 region has the DNA TGTGCCAGTAGGAGGGGACTAGCGTCCACAGATACGCAGTATTTT. Translating gives CASRRGLASTDTQYF.

The rearrangement joins TRBV14 to TRBJ1-1; D is uncertain. Trimming pared 6 bases from V and 7 bases from J, leaving 18 bases between. Germline lookup yields CDR1 SGHDN and CDR2 FVKESK. The CDR3 has 14 amino acids. As DNA, the CDR3 is TGTGCCAGCAGTCATCGAGTCTCGCCCCTTGAAGCTTTCTTT. Residues: CASSHRVSPLEAFF.

This chain joins TRBV2 and TRBJ2-1, with unresolved D. The germline CDR1 and CDR2 sequences are SNHLY and FYNNEI. The V end was cut by 2 bases, the J end by 7 bases, with 15 bases between. The CDR3 length is 15 residues. The CDR3: CASSERSVGRNEQFF. The DNA for the CDR3 is TGTGCCAGCAGTGAAAGGAGCGTAGGTAGAAATGAGCAGTTCTTC.

Concerning this clone itself: This may come from a read error, since a much larger clone is one base off. The V gene is TRBV7-9, the J gene TRBJ2-2; TRBD1 is a possible D gene (5 bases). Trimming removed 1 base at V and 7 bases at J, with 7 bases between. Germline-derived CDR1 and CDR2 are SEHNR and FQNEAQ (reference sequence). The CDR3 is 13 amino acids. The CDR3 loop reads CASSLVGVGELFF. Written as DNA, the CDR3 is TGTGCCAGCAGCTTAGTAGGGGTCGGGGAGCTGTTTTTT.

The chain employs TRBV4-1 and TRBJ1-5; D unresolved. Trimming stripped 4 bases from V and 5 bases from J, with 15 bases between. Germline CDR1 and CDR2: MGHRA and YSYEKL. There are 15 residues in the CDR3. CDR3 bases: TGCGCCAGCAGCCGCCAGAGGGCCACAGATCAGCCCCAGCATTTT. This gives the protein CASSRQRATDQPQHF.

The V gene is TRBV30, the J gene TRBJ1-4, with 7 bases aligning to TRBD1. V trimming: 3 bases; J trimming: 8 bases; junction bases outside the gene matches: 9. Germline V gene data show CDR1 as GTSNPN and CDR2 as SVGIG (reference sequence). The CDR3 extends over 14 amino acids. The CDR3 sequence is CAWREQGRREKLFF. The DNA for the CDR3 is TGTGCCTGGAGGGAACAGGGGAGGCGGGAAAAACTGTTTTTT.

The rearrangement uses TRBV19 and TRBJ1-2; D is possibly TRBD1 (5 bases). This CDR3 comprises 15 residues. Trimming left V 5 bases short and J 3 bases short, with 16 bases between. Per the germline V gene, CDR1 is LNHDA and CDR2 is SQIVND (reference sequence). CDR3 sequence (DNA): TGTGCCAGTAGTTCGCGGGGGTTACGAGACTATGGCTACACCTTC. Its translation: CASSSRGLRDYGYTF. The whole variable domain, filled in from reference TRBV19 and TRBJ1-2, reads DGGITQSPKYLFRKEGQNVTLSCEQNLNHDAMYWYRQDPGQGLRLIYYSQIVNDFQKGDIAEGYSVSREKKESFPLTVTSAQKNPTAFYLCASSSRGLRDYGYTFGSGTRLTVV.

At least ten counts were recorded for this clone. Distinct nucleotide sequences in the sample also encode this CDR3. The V and J genes are TRBV11-2 and TRBJ2-1; 8 bases are a match to TRBD1. Germline CDR1 and CDR2: SGHAT and FQNNGV. V lost 6 bases, J lost 2 bases, and 3 bases stayed unmatched. The CDR3 runs to 14 residues. The CDR3 DNA follows: TGTGCCAGCAGTTCGGGACAGGCCTACAATGAGCAGTTCTTC. The encoded protein is CASSSGQAYNEQFF.

As concerns this clone: Its ends do not fully match the called genes, so a read error is possible. The chain recombines TRBV5-4 with TRBJ1-1; the match to TRBD1 covers 8 bases. Germline V gene data show CDR1 as SGHNT and CDR2 as YYREEE (reference sequence). The CDR3 is made up of 14 amino acids. The CDR3: CASSTETGVTEAFF. The CDR3 DNA follows: TGCGCCAGCAGCACAGAGACAGGGGTCACTGAAGCTTTCTTT. Full variable domain (remainder filled in from reference TRBV5-4 and TRBJ1-1): ETGVTQSPTHLIKTRGQQVTLRCSSQSGHNTVSWYQQALGQGPQFIFQYYREEENGRGNFPPRFSGLQFPNYSSELNVNALELDDSALYLCASSTETGVTEAFFGQGTRLTVV.

The genes are TRBV27 and TRBJ1-2, with 8 bases that match TRBD1. The CDR3 is 14 amino acids. The V and J ends lost 6 bases and 6 bases, in that order; junction bases with no gene match: 9. CDR1 and CDR2 from the germline V gene are MNHEY and SMNVEV (reference sequence). The CDR3 loop reads CASRHVDRAHGYTF. The CDR3 nucleotides are TGTGCCAGCAGACACGTGGACAGGGCTCATGGCTACACCTTC.

The chain couples TRBV6-1 to TRBJ1-2; D unresolved. This CDR3 is built from 15 residues. The V end was cut by 3 bases, the J end by 5 bases, with 16 bases between. Germline CDR1 and CDR2: MNHNS and SASEGT. The CDR3 DNA reads as TGTGCCAGCAGTGATCTCGGCGATCAGAGTTATGGCTACACCTTC. It is translated as CASSDLGDQSYGYTF.

This sequence joins TRBV28 and TRBJ1-5; 10 bases match TRBD1. V lost 5 bases, J lost 4 bases, and 2 bases stayed unmatched. The V gene's germline CDR1 is MDHEN and CDR2 SYDVKM. The CDR3 spans 14 residues. CDR3 protein: CASSLDRGNQPQHF. CDR3 sequence (DNA): TGTGCCAGCAGTCTGGACAGGGGGAATCAGCCCCAGCATTTT. The whole variable domain, filled in from reference TRBV28 and TRBJ1-5, reads DVKVTQSSRYLVKRTGEKVFLECVQDMDHENMFWYRQDPGLGLRLIYFSYDVKMKEKGDIPEGYSVSREKKERFSLILESASTNQTSMYLCASSLDRGNQPQHFGDGTRLSIL.

V gene TRBV30 combines with J gene TRBJ2-2, with D unresolved. This CDR3 has 14 amino acids. V was shortened by 3 bases and J by 4 bases, with 12 bases between the two germline ends. Germline V gene lookup returns CDR1 GTSNPN and CDR2 SVGIG (reference sequence). CDR3 sequence (DNA): TGTGCCTGGAGCCGGCCCCCCGGCACCGGGGAGCTGTTTTTT. Translating gives CAWSRPPGTGELFF. Full variable domain (remainder filled in from reference TRBV30 and TRBJ2-2): SQTIHQWPATLVQPVGSPLSLECTVEGTSNPNLYWYRQAAGRGLQLLFYSVGIGQISSEVPQNLSASRPQDRQFILSSKKLLLSDSGFYLCAWSRPPGTGELFFGEGSRLTVL.

This chain links TRBV4-2 with TRBJ1-2, with TRBD1 matching over 7 bases. The germline gives CDR1 LGHNA, CDR2 YNFKEQ. After removal of 2 bases from V and 4 bases from J, the junction contained 19 bases not matched to a gene. CDR3 length: 19 amino acids. DNA for the CDR3: TGTGCCAGCAGCCAATCCCTAGTGGCCGGGACAGCCGTACCCTATGGCTACACCTTC. Residues: CASSQSLVAGTAVPYGYTF.

The genes are TRBV4-2 and TRBJ2-7; no firm D call. The germline gives CDR1 LGHNA, CDR2 YNFKEQ. The CDR3 extends over 16 amino acids. The ends were cut back, 1 base at V and 0 bases at J, with 13 bases in the middle. Here the CDR3 DNA reads TGTGCCAGCAGCCAAGTGTTTGCAGAGAGCTCCTACGAGCAGTACTTC. Amino acid sequence: CASSQVFAESSYEQYF.

V is TRBV30 and J is TRBJ2-4; D is ambiguous. The CDR3 sequence is 16 residues long. Germline V gene data show CDR1 as GTSNPN and CDR2 as SVGIG (reference sequence). Trimming shortened V by 2 bases and J by 0 bases, and 14 bases separated the two germline ends. CDR3 DNA: TGTGCCTGGAGTCGGGTGGCCAGACTAGCCAAAAACATTCAGTACTTC. This sequence encodes CAWSRVARLAKNIQYF. Variable domain in full (rest from reference TRBV30 and TRBJ2-4): SQTIHQWPATLVQPVGSPLSLECTVEGTSNPNLYWYRQAAGRGLQLLFYSVGIGQISSEVPQNLSASRPQDRQFILSSKKLLLSDSGFYLCAWSRVARLAKNIQYFGAGTRLSVL.